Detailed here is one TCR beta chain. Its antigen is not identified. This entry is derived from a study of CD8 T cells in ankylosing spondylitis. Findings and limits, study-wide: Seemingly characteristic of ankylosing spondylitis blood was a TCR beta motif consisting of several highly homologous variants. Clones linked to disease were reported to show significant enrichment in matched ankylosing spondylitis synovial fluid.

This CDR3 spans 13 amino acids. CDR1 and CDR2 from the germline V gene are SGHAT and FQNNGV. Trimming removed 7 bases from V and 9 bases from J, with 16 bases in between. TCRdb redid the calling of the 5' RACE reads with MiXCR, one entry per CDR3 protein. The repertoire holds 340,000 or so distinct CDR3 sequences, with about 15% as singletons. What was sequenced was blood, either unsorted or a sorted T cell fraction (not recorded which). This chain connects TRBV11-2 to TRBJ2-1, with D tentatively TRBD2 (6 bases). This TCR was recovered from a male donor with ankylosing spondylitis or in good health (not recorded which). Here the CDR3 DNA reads TGTGCCAGCACCACCCTCAGGGACTGTGAGCAGTTCTTC. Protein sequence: CASTTLRDCEQFF. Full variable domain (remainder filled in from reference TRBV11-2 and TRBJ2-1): EAGVAQSPRYKIIEKRQSVAFWCNPISGHATLYWYQQILGQGPKLLIQFQNNGVVDDSQLPKDRFSAERLKGVDSTLKIQPAKLEDSAVYLCASTTLRDCEQFFGPGTRLTVL.